The sequence of this T cell receptor beta chain was determined in a study of early T cells in non-severe SARS-CoV-2 infection (dated by TCRdb to about 2021). With respect to the entire study: Bulk RNA from unsorted whole blood was used for TCR sequencing, so alpha and beta chains could not be paired.

This clonotype has more than one count but fewer than ten. What antigen it recognizes has not been identified. Nothing much larger sits one base from this clone, and base qualities are not available. Set within a cohort of healthcare workers in London, UK, this nested case-control study involved weekly PCR testing of nasopharyngeal swabs along with blood sampling. Healthcare workers were recruited during the week of the UK lockdown, between 23 and 31 March 2020, and followed weekly for up to about 15 weeks. Here is what the overall study found, with its caveats: VDJdb matching was skewed toward anti-spike CD8 responses and likely underestimated virus-specific expansions by missing private and CD4 specificities.

Library method: 5' RACE. Sequencing was carried out with a NextSeq 500. To correct for sequencing error and PCR bias, the TCR library protocol tagged individual cDNA molecules with unique molecular identifiers. Both TCR alpha and beta chains were sequenced, and tight co-correlation was observed between alpha and beta sequence abundances in each sample. As for how the authors treated the data: Decombinator V4 was used to perform V gene, J gene and CDR3 annotation of TCR sequences. Expanded TCRs were defined as changing significantly between any two time points under a Poisson model with p below 0.0001. TCR abundances were normalised to the total number of TCRs sequenced per sample and were expressed as counts per million. TRAV1-2 paired with TRAJ12, TRAJ20 or TRAJ33 defined MAIT TCRs, while TRAV10 paired with TRAJ18 defined iNKT TCRs. A search of VDJdb, accessed on 1 November 2021, was run for TCRs annotated to CMV, EBV and SARS-CoV-2, with TCRs annotated for multiple antigens excluded. Starting from the raw public reads, TCRdb applied fastp trimming at Q25, assembled clones with MiXCR and retained in-frame beta chains. CDR3 protein sequences are deduplicated, and each keeps its most common genes and DNA. None of the V and J calls come from the authors' own analysis; TCRdb made them. Across this sample there are 50,000 to 65,000 distinct CDR3 sequences, with roughly 18% seen only once. Over 8% of the sample belongs to the ten largest clones.

Spanning cysteine to phenylalanine, the CDR3 consists of 13 amino acids. This entry keeps only the CDR3 DNA: 39 bases, framed from base 1. The germline ends are 10 bases apart after V is trimmed by 4 bases and J by 3 bases. From the germline V gene, CDR1 is SGHTA and CDR2 is FQGNSA. The V and J segments used are TRBV7-2 and TRBJ2-7, with the D gene too uncertain to name. This TCR was recovered from an adult who was a healthcare worker with PCR-confirmed SARS-CoV-2 infection or an uninfected control (not recorded which). The source material was whole blood, sampled at baseline. The CDR3 protein sequence reads: CASSSPGGYEQYF. The DNA sequence is as follows: TGTGCCAGCAGCTCCCCCGGCGGCTACGAGCAGTACTTC.